The present T cell receptor (beta chain) was sequenced within a study of shared clonotypes between healthy human individuals. CDR1 is SGHRS and CDR2 is YFSETQ in the germline V gene. V lost 1 base and J lost 4, with 9 bases in between. The CDR3 totals 13 residues. Only in-frame clones appear in the TCRdb table, and some are missing; sequencing was by immunoSEQ multiplex PCR. The data contain approximately 500,000 clones, 60% to 80% of them singletons. Study donors comprised healthy, HIV-negative adults devoid of recent acute infection or vaccination. Every donor was a Caucasian adult from Nashville, Tennessee. Unsorted samples relied on 80 million to 90 million PBMCs, which served as the source of genomic DNA.

The clonotype originates from a woman aged 40 to 49 in good health. Some clones in this sample may be carry-over from other donors' samples. Sequencing was carried out using PBMCs. The rearrangement links TRBV5-1 to TRBJ2-7, with D unresolved. Here the CDR3 reads CASSLNYLYEQYF. In DNA form, the CDR3 reads TGCGCCAGCAGCTTGAACTATCTATACGAGCAGTACTTC.